This TCR beta chain comes out of a study of PD-1 blockade in classical Hodgkin lymphoma. Every single patient, without exception, relapsed after autologous stem cell transplantation, and brentuximab vedotin exposure varied. The CDR3 length is 14 residues. Germline V gives CDR1 LGHNA, CDR2 YNFKEQ. The trim removed 4 bases at V and 6 bases at J, leaving 7 bases unmatched. This clone was seen just once. Its matching antigen is unknown. Study-level points and caveats: Newly diagnosed patients reportedly had lower baseline TCR diversity than healthy donors. Lower baseline TCR diversity marked trial partial responders and progressors. Whereas CD4+ TCR diversity had risen significantly by C4D1, CD8+ TCR diversity had not.

The repertoire was sequenced with immunoSEQ multiplex PCR; TCRdb's copy has only in-frame clones and lacks some. The sample lists fewer than 100,000 clones, 80% to 95% occurring once. This clonotype was obtained from a human donor with classical Hodgkin lymphoma. Source: peripheral blood mononuclear cells (PBMCs), taken at baseline. This rearrangement joins TRBV4-2 to TRBJ2-7, with TRBD1 matching 9 bases. CDR3 sequence reads: CASSPGTGTGEQYF. In nucleotides, the CDR3 is TGTGCCAGCAGCCCTGGGACAGGGACTGGCGAGCAGTACTTC.